This T cell receptor (beta chain) was identified during a study of T-cell memory formation after mild COVID-19. Study context: There were largely donor-specific TCR clusters.

Notes on this clonotype: The antigen is undetermined.

Whole-study results and caveats: Confirmation was lacking for SARS-CoV-2 specificity of second-wave clones that peaked on day 37. Pre-infection memory held some responding clones, suggesting pre-existing cross-reactive T cells responded.

Sample barcodes and UMIs were carried by the TCR alpha and TCR beta cDNA libraries that 5'RACE generated with constant-segment primers. TCRdb passed the 5' RACE reads through MiXCR, listing each CDR3 protein once. The table has almost 350,000 distinct CDR3 sequences, 20% seen once; the top ten hold 21%. J lost 7 bases, V lost 6 bases, and 11 bases had no gene match. The CDR3 runs to 16 residues. The germline V gene has CDR1 LNHNV and CDR2 YYDKDF (reference sequence). This TCR derives from a man in his late teens or twenties who had mild COVID-19 (a few samples of this study predate the infection). Cell type and time point are not known. The chain carries TRBV15 and TRBJ1-6, with TRBD1 matching over 8 bases. The sequenced material came from PBMCs or a T cell subset sorted from them (not recorded which). CDR3 in amino acids: CATRRTGPERNSPLHF. DNA of the CDR3: TGTGCCACCAGGCGGACAGGGCCCGAGAGAAATTCACCCCTCCACTTT. The complete variable domain, with remaining parts taken from reference TRBV15 and TRBJ1-6, reads DAMVIQNPRYQVTQFGKPVTLSCSQTLNHNVMYWYQQKSSQAPKLLFHYYDKDFNNEADTPDNFQSRRPNTSFCFLDIRSPGLGDTAMYLCATRRTGPERNSPLHFGNGTRLTVT.